The next 7 T cell receptor beta chains were all read from a single sample in a study of cytomegalovirus exposure and HLA in healthy donors. Both 60 Vbeta primers and 13 Jbeta primers went into the PCR. This table comes from immunoSEQ multiplex PCR, and its TCRdb copy is limited to in-frame clones, with some not included. Seen here are over 75,000 clones, roughly three quarters observed once, and the top ten hold just over 0.75%. The sample comprised PBMCs. The source is a woman aged 55-69 years in good health and CMV-seronegative.

The V gene is TRBV15, the J gene TRBJ2-7; D is perhaps TRBD2 (6 bases). The CDR3 is made up of 15 amino acids. Germline V gives CDR1 LNHNV, CDR2 YYDKDF (reference sequence). V lost 1 base and J 5 bases, leaving 15 bases between the germline ends. The CDR3, as DNA: TGTGCCACCAGCAGAGGGCATGGGCGGGAACACGAGCAGTACTTC. Residues: CATSRGHGREHEQYF.

The chain carries TRBV9 and TRBJ1-1, with 8 bases matching TRBD1. Germline CDR1 reads SGDLS; CDR2 reads YYNGEE. This CDR3 has 14 amino acids. Unmatched junction bases numbered 1, after V lost 2 bases and J lost 1 base. CDR3 protein: CASSVTGANTEAFF. CDR3 DNA: TGTGCCAGCAGCGTGACAGGGGCGAACACTGAAGCTTTCTTT.

Only a few counts were recorded for this clone. The chain carries TRBV27 and TRBJ2-2, with 8 bases identical to TRBD2. The CDR3 length is 14 residues. V was clipped by 2 bases and J by 8 bases; unmatched bases: 4. CDR1 is MNHEY, CDR2 SMNVEV, per germline (reference sequence). CDR3 sequence: CASSLAGGLGELFF. DNA for the CDR3: TGTGCCAGCAGTTTAGCGGGGGGATTGGGGGAGCTGTTTTTT.

The count of this clone is one. This chain links TRBV28 with TRBJ1-2; D is possibly TRBD1 (5 bases). Germline values: CDR1 MDHEN, CDR2 SYDVKM. The CDR3 has 15 amino acids. Trimming cost V 5 bases and J 2 bases, with 15 bases left between them. CDR3 amino acids: CASSPLLRGNYGYTF. The CDR3 bases are TGTGCCAGCAGTCCACTCCTTAGGGGAAACTATGGCTACACCTTC.

V is TRBV25-1 and J is TRBJ2-3; D is uncertain. Germline loops: CDR1 MGHDK, CDR2 SYGVNS. V dropped 5 bases and J dropped 3 bases, with 12 bases sitting between them. CDR3 length: 14 residues. The CDR3 DNA reads as TGTGCCAGCAGTACCGGGTCAAAAACAGATACGCAGTATTTT. Encoded protein: CASSTGSKTDTQYF.

The chain links TRBV6-5 to TRBJ1-2; TRBD1 aligns across 12 bases. Losses at the gene ends were 0 bases for V and 7 bases for J; bases not matched to a gene: 6. The CDR3 is 16 amino acids. Germline V CDR1 and CDR2: MNHEY, SVGAGI. CDR3 coding DNA: TGTGCCAGCAGTTACTCTAAGGGACAGGGGGCGTCTGGCTACACCTTC. Encoded protein: CASSYSKGQGASGYTF.

In this sample, this clone turned up a few times. The chain uses TRBV5-1 and TRBJ1-2, with no clear D. The CDR3 has 15 amino acids. V lost 3 bases and J 4 bases, leaving 16 bases between the germline ends. Germline V CDR1 and CDR2: SGHRS, YFSETQ. This chain's CDR3 is CASSSTGSPSYGYTF. CDR3 DNA: TGCGCCAGCAGCTCCACGGGTTCCCCGAGCTATGGCTACACCTTC.